This T cell receptor (beta chain) was obtained from a study of blood T cell repertoires in COVID-19. This table comes from immunoSEQ multiplex PCR, and its TCRdb copy is limited to in-frame clones, with some not included. Of 40,000 or so clones listed, 77% are singletons. The CDR3 is 13 amino acids. The ends were cut back, 6 bases at V and 6 bases at J, with 11 bases in the middle. The gene calls are TRBV12-3 or TRBV12-4 and TRBJ2-2; maybe TRBD1 (5 bases). This TCR came from a woman in her sixties or seventies with acute or convalescent COVID-19. Sequenced material: peripheral blood. The CDR3 spells CASRLQEPGELFF. The DNA for the CDR3 is TGTGCCAGCAGGCTACAGGAGCCCGGGGAGCTGTTTTTT.